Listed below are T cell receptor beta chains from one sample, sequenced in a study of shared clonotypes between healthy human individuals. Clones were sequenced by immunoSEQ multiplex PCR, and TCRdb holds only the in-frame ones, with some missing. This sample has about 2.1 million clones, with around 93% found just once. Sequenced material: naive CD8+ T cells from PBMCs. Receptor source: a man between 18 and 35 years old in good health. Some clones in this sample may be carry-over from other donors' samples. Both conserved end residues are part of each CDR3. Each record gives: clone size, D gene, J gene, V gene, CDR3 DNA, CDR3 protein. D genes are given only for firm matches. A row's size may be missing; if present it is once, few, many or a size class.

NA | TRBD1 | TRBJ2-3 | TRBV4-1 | TGCGCCAGCAGCCACCCACGTACAGGGGGGACAGATACGCAGTATTTT | CASSHPRTGGTDTQYF
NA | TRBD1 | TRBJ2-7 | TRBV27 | TGTGCCAGCAGTTGGACAGGGGAGTTTCGGGAGCAGTACTTC | CASSWTGEFREQYF
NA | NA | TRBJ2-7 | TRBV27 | TGTGCCAGCAGTTTAGGAGGGTTCGCCGAGCAGTACTTC | CASSLGGFAEQYF
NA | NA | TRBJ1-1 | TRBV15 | TGTGCCACCAGCAGAGGTGAAGGGCCTGAAGCTTTCTTT | CATSRGEGPEAFF
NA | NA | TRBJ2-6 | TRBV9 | TGTGCCAGCAGCCTCAGGGACTCTGGGGCCAACGTCCTGACTTTC | CASSLRDSGANVLTF
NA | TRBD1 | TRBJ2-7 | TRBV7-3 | TGTGCCAGCAGCTTAATGGGACAGGGGAGGGGGTACGAGCAGTACTTC | CASSLMGQGRGYEQYF
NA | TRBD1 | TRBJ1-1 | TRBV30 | TGTGCCTGGAGAATGACAGGGGGGAACACTGAAGCTTTCTTT | CAWRMTGGNTEAFF
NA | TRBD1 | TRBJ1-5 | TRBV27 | TGTGCCAGCAGCTCCCGAGGACAGGGGGCGTATAGCAATCAGCCCCAGCATTTT | CASSSRGQGAYSNQPQHF
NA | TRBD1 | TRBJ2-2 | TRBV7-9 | TGTGCCAGCAGCCGGACAGGGGCTGACACCGGGGAGCTGTTTTTT | CASSRTGADTGELFF
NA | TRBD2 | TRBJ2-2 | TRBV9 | TGTGCCAGCAGCGTAAGCGGGAGTTTCAACACCGGGGAGCTGTTTTTT | CASSVSGSFNTGELFF
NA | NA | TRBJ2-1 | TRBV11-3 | TGTGCCAGCAGCCCAGGGAACAATGAGCAGTTCTTC | CASSPGNNEQFF
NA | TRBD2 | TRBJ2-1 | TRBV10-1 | TGCGCCAGCAGCAAAGCGGGACCTGCAAATGAGCAGTTCTTC | CASSKAGPANEQFF
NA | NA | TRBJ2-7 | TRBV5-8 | TGTGCCAGCAGCCGTACAGGGAGCTCCTACGAGCAGTACTTC | CASSRTGSSYEQYF
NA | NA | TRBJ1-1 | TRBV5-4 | TGTGCCAGCAGGGTCGGTGTTTATGAGGGCTTGTGGAACACTGAAGCTTTCTTT | CASRVGVYEGLWNTEAFF
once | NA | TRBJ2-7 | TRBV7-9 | TGTGCCAGCAGTACCGGGACTGACTACGAGCAGTACTTC | CASSTGTDYEQYF
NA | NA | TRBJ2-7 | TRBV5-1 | TGCGCCAGCAGCTTGGGGCTAGTTGCCGAGCAGTACTTC | CASSLGLVAEQYF